The text below deals with one T cell receptor (beta chain). Only in-frame clones appear in the TCRdb table, and some are missing; sequencing was by immunoSEQ multiplex PCR. The data show 45,000 to 60,000 clones, about 92% seen once. The data were obtained in a study of T cell changes during pregnancy in multiple sclerosis. Germline CDR1 LGHNA, CDR2 YNFKEQ. There are 16 residues in the CDR3. Trimming left V 0 bases short and J 2 bases short, with 13 bases between. The TCR was taken from a female donor with multiple sclerosis, enrolled in a pregnancy study. V and J are TRBV4-2 and TRBJ1-2; TRBD1 might be the D (6 bases). Material: CD8+ T cells from peripheral blood mononuclear cells, obtained before pregnancy. The CDR3 region has the DNA TGTGCCAGCAGCCAAGATCCGGGGACACACAACTATGGCTACACCTTC. Amino acid sequence: CASSQDPGTHNYGYTF.